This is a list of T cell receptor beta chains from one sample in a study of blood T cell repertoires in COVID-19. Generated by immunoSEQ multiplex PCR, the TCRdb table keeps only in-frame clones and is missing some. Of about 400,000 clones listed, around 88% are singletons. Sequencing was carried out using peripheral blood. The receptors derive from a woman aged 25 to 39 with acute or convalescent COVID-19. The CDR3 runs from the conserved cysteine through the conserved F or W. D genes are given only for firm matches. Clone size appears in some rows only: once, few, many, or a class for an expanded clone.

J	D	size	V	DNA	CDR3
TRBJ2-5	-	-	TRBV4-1	TGCGCCAGCGACCTTGGGGGGGGCGGTCAAGAGACCCAGTACTTC	CASDLGGGGQETQYF
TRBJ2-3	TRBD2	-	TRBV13	TGTGCCAGCAGCCCACTCTGGGGGGGGAGCACAGATACGCAGTATTTT	CASSPLWGGSTDTQYF
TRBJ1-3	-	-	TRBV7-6	TGTGCCAGCAGCTCTCCTATCTCGCGCAGCGGGACAAACTCTGGAAACACCATATATTTT	CASSSPISRSGTNSGNTIYF
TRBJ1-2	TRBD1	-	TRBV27	TGTGCCAGCAGTTTATCGCTGATGGGACAGGGGACCTATGGCTACACCTTC	CASSLSLMGQGTYGYTF
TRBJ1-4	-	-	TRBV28	TGTGCCAGCAGTACAGGGAGGGCAGCAACTAATGAAAAACTGTTTTTT	CASSTGRAATNEKLFF
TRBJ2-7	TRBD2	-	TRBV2	TGTGCCAGCAGGGGGACTAGCGGGGACAACTCCTACGAGCAGTACTTC	CASRGTSGDNSYEQYF
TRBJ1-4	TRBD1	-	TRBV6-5	TGTGCCAGCAGTACTGCCGGACAGGGGGCGGAAAAACTGTTTTTT	CASSTAGQGAEKLFF
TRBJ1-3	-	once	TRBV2	TGTGCCAGCAGGACAGTGGGGGGAAACACCATATATTTT	CASRTVGGNTIYF
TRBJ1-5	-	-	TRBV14	TGTGCCAGCAGCCATCGGAATCAGCCCCAGCATTTT	CASSHRNQPQHF
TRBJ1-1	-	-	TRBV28	TGTGCCAGCAGTTACCGAGGGAGAATGAACACTGAAGCTTTCTTT	CASSYRGRMNTEAFF
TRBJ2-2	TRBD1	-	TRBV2	TGTGCCAGCAGGTACCTACAGGGGCCCGGGGAGCTGTTTTTT	CASRYLQGPGELFF
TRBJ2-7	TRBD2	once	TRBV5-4	TGTGCCAGCAGCTTGAGACTAGCGGGGACCTACGAGCAGTACTTC	CASSLRLAGTYEQYF
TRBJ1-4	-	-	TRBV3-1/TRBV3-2	TGTGCCAGCAGCCGCGCCGACAGCAGTTACGTTAATGAAAAACTGTTTTTT	CASSRADSSYVNEKLFF
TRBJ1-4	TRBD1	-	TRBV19	TGTGCCAGTAGTATGGACAGGGAGAATGAAAAACTGTTTTTT	CASSMDRENEKLFF
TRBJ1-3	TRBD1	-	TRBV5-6	TGTGCCAGCAGCGCAGGGGGCGCTGGAAACACCATATATTTT	CASSAGGAGNTIYF
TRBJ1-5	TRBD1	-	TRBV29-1	TGCAGCGCCGTGACAGGGGGCGCGGGGCAGCCCCAGCATTTT	CSAVTGGAGQPQHF
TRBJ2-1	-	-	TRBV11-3	TGTGCCAGCAGCCCGCACAGGGGAGGCTCCGGGGGTAATAATGAGCAGTTCTTC	CASSPHRGGSGGNNEQFF
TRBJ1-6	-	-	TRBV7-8	TGTGCCAGCAGCTTAGCCGGTTCGTCACCCCTCCACTTT	CASSLAGSSPLHF
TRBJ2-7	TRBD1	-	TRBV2	TGTGCCAGGTCGGGACAGGGCTTAGACTTC	CARSGQGLDF
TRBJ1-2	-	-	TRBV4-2	TGTGCCAGCAGCCAGGGAGGGAACTATGGCTACACCTTC	CASSQGGNYGYTF
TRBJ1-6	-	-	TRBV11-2	TGTGCCAGCAGCCCCGGTTCAGGGAACCCGCAAAATTCACCCCTCCACTTT	CASSPGSGNPQNSPLHF
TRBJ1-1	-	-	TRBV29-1	TGCAGCGTTTCGCGACAGGTGAACACTGAAGCTTTCTTT	CSVSRQVNTEAFF
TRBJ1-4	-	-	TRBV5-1	TGCGCCAGCAGCTTACAGGGATATAATGAAAAACTGTTTTTT	CASSLQGYNEKLFF
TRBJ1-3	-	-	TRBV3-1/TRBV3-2	TGTGCCAGCAGCCAAGAGGGGAGCAGCTCTGGAAACACCATATATTTT	CASSQEGSSSGNTIYF
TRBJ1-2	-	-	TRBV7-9	TGTGCCAGCAGCTTAGGGATCAGGGACTCTACCTATGGCTACACCTTC	CASSLGIRDSTYGYTF
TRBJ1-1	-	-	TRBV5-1	TGCGCCAGCAGCTTGAGCGAGAACACTGAAGCTTTCTTT	CASSLSENTEAFF
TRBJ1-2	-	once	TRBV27	TGTGCCAGCACCCCTCAGCAGGGTTCGATCTATGGCTACACCTTC	CASTPQQGSIYGYTF
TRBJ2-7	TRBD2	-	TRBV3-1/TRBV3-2	TGTGCCAGCAGCCAAGCGGGGTTTGGGGGCTTAGCGGGGTACCCCTACGAGCAGTACTTC	CASSQAGFGGLAGYPYEQYF
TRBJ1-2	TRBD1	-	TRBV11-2	TGTGCCAGCAGCTTAAACAGGGGAGGTGGCTACACCTTC	CASSLNRGGGYTF
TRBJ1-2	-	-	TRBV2	TGTGCCAGCAGTGCCGGGGAGGTGGGTGGCTACACCTTC	CASSAGEVGGYTF
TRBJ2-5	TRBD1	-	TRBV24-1	TGTGCCACCAGTGATGACGACAGGGGGCTAGAGACCCAGTACTTC	CATSDDDRGLETQYF
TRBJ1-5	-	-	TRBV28	TGTGCCAGCAGTCAACACGGTTCGGGTCAGCCCCAGCATTTT	CASSQHGSGQPQHF
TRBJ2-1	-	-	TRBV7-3	TGTGCCAGCAGCCCTATAGCGGCCTTGTACAATGAGCAGTTCTTC	CASSPIAALYNEQFF
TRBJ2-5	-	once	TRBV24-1	TGTGCCACCAGTGTCGGGACAAATCAAGAGACCCAGTACTTC	CATSVGTNQETQYF
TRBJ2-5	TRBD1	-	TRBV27	TGTGCCAGCAGTTCCGGGACAGACCAAGAGACCCAGTACTTC	CASSSGTDQETQYF
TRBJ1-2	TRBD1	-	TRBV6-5	TGTGCCACAATCTACGCAGGGGGCGGTTTGGGAGGCTACACCTTC	CATIYAGGGLGGYTF
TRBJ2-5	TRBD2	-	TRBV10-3	TGTGCCATCAGTGGGACTAGCGGGGGACAAGAGACCCAGTACTTC	CAISGTSGGQETQYF
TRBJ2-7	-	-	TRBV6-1	TGTGCCAGCAGTGAAGTAGCGACCACCGACTACGAGCAGTACTTC	CASSEVATTDYEQYF
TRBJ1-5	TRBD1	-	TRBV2	TGTGCCAGCAGCCGGGACAGTCAGCTGAATCAGCCCCAGCATTTT	CASSRDSQLNQPQHF
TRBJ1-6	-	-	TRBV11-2	TGTGCCAGCAGCTTTGGATCGTGGGGGGATTCACCCCTCCACTTT	CASSFGSWGDSPLHF
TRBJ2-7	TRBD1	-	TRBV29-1	TGCAGCGTTCGTTCACAGGGGGAGCAGTACTTC	CSVRSQGEQYF
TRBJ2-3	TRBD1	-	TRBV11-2	TGTGCCAGTCGGCTGGACAGGCCCCGCGGAGATACGCAGTATTTT	CASRLDRPRGDTQYF
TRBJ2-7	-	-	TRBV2	TGTGCCAGCAGTCAAGGACACTTCTCCTACGAGCAGTACTTC	CASSQGHFSYEQYF
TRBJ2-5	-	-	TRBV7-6	TGTGCCAGCAGCCCCGGGACAATACAAGAGACCCAGTACTTC	CASSPGTIQETQYF
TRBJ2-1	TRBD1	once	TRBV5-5	TGTGCCAGCAGCTTGGACAGGGGTTCACGTGAGCAGTTCTTC	CASSLDRGSREQFF
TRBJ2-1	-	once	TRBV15	TGTGCCACCAGCAGAGAGGGGGGTTACACTGAGCAGTTCTTC	CATSREGGYTEQFF
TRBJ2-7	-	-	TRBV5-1	TGCGCCAGCAGCTTGCGGACGGGGGGCCACGAGCAGTACTTC	CASSLRTGGHEQYF
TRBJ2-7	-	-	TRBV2	TGTGCCAGCAGTGAAGCAAGCCTCAGCGTCTACTACGAGCAGTACTTC	CASSEASLSVYYEQYF
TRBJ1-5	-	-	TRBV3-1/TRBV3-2	TGTGCCAGCAGCCCCCGGGAAAGCAATCAGCCCCAGCATTTT	CASSPRESNQPQHF
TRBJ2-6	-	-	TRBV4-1	TGCGCCAGCAGCCAAGATCCGGGGTACTCTGGGGCCAACGTCCTGACTTTC	CASSQDPGYSGANVLTF
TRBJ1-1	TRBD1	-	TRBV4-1	TGCGCCAGCAGCCAAGGACAGGGGTACACTGAAGCTTTCTTT	CASSQGQGYTEAFF
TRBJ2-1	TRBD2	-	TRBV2	TGTGCCAGCAGTGCAGAGCGGGGGCAACCCAATGAGCAGTTCTTC	CASSAERGQPNEQFF
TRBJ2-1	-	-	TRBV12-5	TGTGCTAGTGGTCACGACTCCAATGAGCAGTTCTTC	CASGHDSNEQFF
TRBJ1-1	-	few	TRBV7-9	TGTGCCAGCAGCTTAGGCATCACGGGCACTGAAGCTTTCTTT	CASSLGITGTEAFF
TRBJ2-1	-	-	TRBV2	TGTGCCAGCAGTACGGGCTACAATGAGCAGTTCTTC	CASSTGYNEQFF
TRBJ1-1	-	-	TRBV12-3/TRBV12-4	TGTGCCAGCAGCCGGGGGGGCACTGAAGCTTTCTTT	CASSRGGTEAFF
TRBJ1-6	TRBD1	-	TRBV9	TGTGCCAGCAGCCCCTCAGGGGGTCCCTATAATTCACCCCTCCACTTT	CASSPSGGPYNSPLHF
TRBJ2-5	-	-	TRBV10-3	TGTGCCATCAGTGAGTCATTAGTATCCCGGGAGACCCAGTACTTC	CAISESLVSRETQYF